Listed below are T cell receptor beta chains from one sample, sequenced in a study of T-cell memory formation after mild COVID-19. TCRdb re-called the 5' RACE reads through MiXCR, storing one row per CDR3 protein. This table has under 450,000 distinct CDR3 sequences, more than 20% appearing once. Material: PBMCs or a T cell subset sorted from them (not recorded which). These TCRs come from a man younger than 30 who had mild COVID-19 (a few samples of this study predate the infection). Cell type and time point are not known. CDR3s include the opening cysteine and the closing phenylalanine or tryptophan. A D gene is named only where the DNA matches it firmly. Expanded clones are given a class, and other clones once, few, many or no size at all.

>TRBV7-9|TRBJ1-4|-|-
CASSLISGEKLFF
TGTGCCAGCAGCTTAATCAGTGGTGAAAAACTGTTTTTT
>TRBV12-3/TRBV12-4|TRBJ1-1|-|-
CASMRNQNTEAFF
TGTGCCAGCATGAGGAACCAGAACACTGAAGCTTTCTTT
>TRBV20-1|TRBJ1-3|-|-
CSARDSQGSGNTIYF
TGCAGTGCTAGAGATTCTCAGGGTTCGGGAAACACCATATATTTT
>TRBV6-1|TRBJ2-3|TRBD1|-
CASSNRGASTDTQYF
TGTGCCAGCAGTAACAGGGGTGCTAGCACAGATACGCAGTATTTT
>TRBV30|TRBJ2-6|-|-
CARSELPGVGANVLTF
TGTGCCCGAAGTGAATTACCAGGGGTCGGGGCCAACGTCCTGACTTTC
>TRBV27|TRBJ1-2|-|-
CASSSYREGYGYTF
TGTGCCAGCAGTTCTTACAGGGAAGGCTATGGCTACACCTTC
>TRBV20-1|TRBJ2-1|TRBD2|many
CSAGGAGGTHNEQFF
TGCAGTGCTGGCGGGGCGGGGGGGACCCACAATGAGCAGTTCTTC
>TRBV12-3/TRBV12-4|TRBJ2-5|-|few
CASTVGGSYQETQYF
TGTGCCAGCACCGTGGGCGGCTCATACCAAGAGACCCAGTACTTC
>TRBV7-3|TRBJ2-1|-|-
CASSPDRTHEQFF
TGTGCCAGCAGCCCCGACAGGACCCATGAGCAGTTCTTC
>TRBV9|TRBJ2-2|-|-
CASSWGAIGELFF
TGTGCCAGCAGCTGGGGGGCCATCGGGGAGCTGTTTTTT
>TRBV4-3|TRBJ1-2|-|-
CASSSLTVPYGYTF
TGCGCCAGCAGTAGCCTGACTGTCCCTTATGGCTACACCTTC
>TRBV12-3/TRBV12-4|TRBJ1-6|TRBD1|-
CASSWIWDRVTDSPLHF
TGTGCCAGCAGTTGGATTTGGGACAGGGTTACGGATTCACCCCTCCACTTT
>TRBV4-3|TRBJ2-3|-|-
CASSQDYRDTQYF
TGCGCCAGCAGCCAAGATTACAGGGATACGCAGTATTTT
>TRBV2|TRBJ2-1|-|few
CASSEALLVDAYNEQFF
TGTGCCAGCAGTGAAGCGCTTTTAGTAGACGCCTACAATGAGCAGTTCTTC
>TRBV5-1|TRBJ2-3|TRBD2|few
CASRYTSGGHGNTQYF
TGCGCCAGCAGATACACTAGCGGGGGCCATGGGAATACGCAGTATTTT
>TRBV7-2|TRBJ1-3|TRBD1|-
CASSFRDRGSSSGNTIYF
TGTGCCAGCAGCTTCCGGGACAGGGGCTCAAGCTCTGGAAACACCATATATTTT
>TRBV19|TRBJ1-2|-|few
CASSITTLGGYTF
TGTGCCAGTAGTATCACTACCTTGGGAGGCTACACCTTC
>TRBV15|TRBJ2-1|-|few
CATSRRGAGYNEQFF
TGTGCCACCAGCAGACGGGGCGCAGGGTACAATGAGCAGTTCTTC
>TRBV5-7|TRBJ2-1|-|-
CASSWGTPSEKFF
TGTGCCAGCAGCTGGGGTACCCCATCTGAGAAGTTCTTC
>TRBV5-1|TRBJ2-5|-|-
CASSYKAGDGTQYF
TGCGCCAGCAGCTATAAGGCCGGGGACGGGACCCAGTACTTC
>TRBV18|TRBJ2-4|TRBD1|-
CASSLGTGENIQYF
TGTGCCAGCTCACTAGGGACAGGGGAAAACATTCAGTACTTC
>TRBV15|TRBJ2-7|-|few
CATSGGLTVSYEQYF
TGTGCCACCAGCGGCGGATTGACGGTATCCTACGAGCAGTACTTC
>TRBV7-9|TRBJ2-5|-|-
CASSSLALGQETQYF
TGTGCCAGCAGCTCCCTGGCGCTAGGGCAAGAGACCCAGTACTTC
>TRBV9|TRBJ2-1|-|few
CASSPTGGLEEQFF
TGTGCCAGCAGTCCCACCGGCGGCTTGGAGGAGCAGTTCTTC
>TRBV5-1|TRBJ2-1|-|-
CASSLSFEQFF
TGCGCCAGCAGCTTGTCCTTTGAGCAGTTCTTC
>TRBV4-3|TRBJ2-7|TRBD2|-
CASSQDLGGGPYEQYF
TGCGCCAGCAGCCAAGATTTGGGCGGGGGGCCCTACGAGCAGTACTTC
>TRBV6-2/TRBV6-3|TRBJ1-2|-|few
CASSYSENYGYTF
TGTGCCAGCAGTTACTCAGAAAACTATGGCTACACCTTC
>TRBV2|TRBJ1-1|-|few
CASSRDTGTEAFF
TGTGCCAGCAGCCGGGACACTGGGACTGAAGCTTTCTTT
>TRBV5-1|TRBJ2-1|-|few
CASSLARNNEQFF
TGCGCCAGCAGCTTGGCGCGGAACAATGAGCAGTTCTTC
>TRBV7-2|TRBJ2-7|TRBD2|few
CASSTGLAGPYEQYF
TGTGCCAGCAGCACGGGACTAGCGGGGCCCTACGAGCAGTACTTC
>TRBV2|TRBJ1-1|-|many
CASSYDREAFF
TGTGCCAGCAGTTACGACAGGGAAGCTTTCTTT
>TRBV15|TRBJ2-1|TRBD2|-
CATGGRARNEQFF
TGTGCCACAGGTGGGAGGGCTAGAAATGAGCAGTTCTTC
>TRBV5-6|TRBJ1-2|-|few
CASSLVADYGYTF
TGTGCCAGCAGCTTGGTCGCGGATTATGGCTACACCTTC
>TRBV5-1|TRBJ1-1|-|few
CASSLSALNTEAFF
TGCGCCAGCAGCTTGTCAGCTTTGAACACTGAAGCTTTCTTT
>TRBV5-5|TRBJ1-2|-|few
CASSRRDYGYTF
TGTGCCAGCAGTCGACGGGACTATGGCTACACCTTC
>TRBV12-3/TRBV12-4|TRBJ1-1|TRBD1|few
CASSYDRGRGAFF
TGTGCCAGCAGCTATGACAGGGGGCGCGGGGCTTTCTTT
>TRBV6-6|TRBJ2-3|TRBD2|few
CASSYQTLQRGHTDTQYF
TGTGCCAGCAGTTACCAGACCCTACAGCGGGGGCACACAGATACGCAGTATTTT
>TRBV4-1|TRBJ2-3|-|few
CASSRHEGSRLRNTDTQYF
TGCGCCAGCAGCCGACATGAGGGATCCCGCCTGAGAAACACAGATACGCAGTATTTT
>TRBV12-3/TRBV12-4|TRBJ2-1|TRBD2|-
CASRALSGGGSNEQFF
TGTGCCAGCCGGGCCCTAAGTGGCGGGGGAAGCAATGAGCAGTTCTTC
>TRBV7-2|TRBJ1-1|TRBD1|few
CASRGQGRAEAFF
TGTGCCAGCAGGGGACAGGGGAGGGCTGAAGCTTTCTTT
>TRBV5-1|TRBJ2-5|-|-
CASSLDSMAQYF
TGCGCCAGCAGCTTGGACTCCATGGCCCAGTACTTC
>TRBV20-1|TRBJ2-7|-|few
CSARDRRGDPYEQYF
TGCAGTGCTAGAGATCGACGGGGAGACCCTTACGAGCAGTACTTC